This T cell receptor beta chain was sequenced in a study of T cell repertoires and Cas9 in healthy adults (dated by TCRdb to the late 2010s). Turning to the overall study: Within the CD4 and CD8 compartments, SpCas9-reactive T cells were assessed for multi-effector potency, cytotoxicity and lineage determination. Preexisting T cell immunity against the Streptococcus pyogenes Cas9 nuclease (SpCas9) used in CRISPR gene editing was examined in the study. Summary of the overall study and its limitations: SpCas9-reactive regulatory T cells were reported to mitigate proliferation and function of SpCas9-reactive effector T cells in vitro.

Donors were healthy humans. This clone was seen a handful of times. No antigen is known for it. Base quality data are lacking; no much larger clone is found one base away. The V end loses 1 base and the J end loses 4 bases, and a stretch of 11 bases separates them. Inclusive of the bounding cysteine and phenylalanine, the CDR3 is 15 residues long. Only the CDR3 region is kept as DNA, spanning 45 bases read in frame from base 1. The germline V gene gives CDR1 as LGHNT and CDR2 as FRNRAP. The library came from the immunoSEQ multiplex PCR assay. What TCRdb holds here is the immuneACCESS table cut down to in-frame rearrangements. Part of the clones is not present; checked against another copy, under half of the missing clones reflect an unresolved V gene, and the others are unexplained. The table for this sample lists some 20,000 clones; around 90% of them were counted only once. In total, the top ten clones hold around 1.5% of the sample.

The sequence was collected from a human donor in good health. Material: CD4+ effector T cells (CD127+, CD25-, CD137-, CD154-) from PBMCs; culture status not recorded. The chain uses TRBV12-5 and TRBJ1-3, and possibly TRBD1, on 6 matching bases. The CDR3 protein sequence reads: CASGLDRGQGNTIYF. The bases are TGTGCTAGTGGTTTGGACCGAGGACAGGGAAACACCATATATTTT.